The 29 T cell receptor beta chains reported below all come from one sample, sequenced in a study of blood T cell repertoires in COVID-19. Sequencing was performed with immunoSEQ multiplex PCR; in TCRdb, only in-frame clones are kept and a portion is missing. This sample has roughly 69,000 clones, with under 80% found just once. The source material was peripheral blood. The receptors shown here come from a human donor in a cohort sampled during active COVID-19.

A few counts support this clone. The J gene is TRBJ1-6, the V gene TRBV6-5; D might be TRBD1 (6 bases). Germline V CDR1 and CDR2: MNHEY, SVGAGI. CDR3 length: 16 residues. Between the trimmed V and J ends, which lost 4 bases and 7 bases, there was a span of 17 bases. The CDR3 DNA sequence: TGTGCCAGCAGTTCATACGCTGGGACAAAAAATTCACCCCTCCACTTT. It encodes CASSSYAGTKNSPLHF.

V and J are TRBV9 and TRBJ2-3; 9 bases match TRBD2. Trimming cost V 3 bases and J 11 bases; bases outside gene matches: 16. Germline CDR1 SGDLS, CDR2 YYNGEE. The CDR3 length is 16 residues. Written as DNA, the CDR3 is TGTGCCAGCAGCGCCATGACTAGCGGCGATTCAGGAGGGCAGTATTTT. It encodes CASSAMTSGDSGGQYF.

This clone showed up just a few times. The J gene is TRBJ2-5, the V gene TRBV28; D might be TRBD2 (5 bases). The CDR3 consists of 13 residues. V shed 4 bases and J shed 5 bases, with 11 bases lying between them. Germline CDR1 reads MDHEN; CDR2 reads SYDVKM. The CDR3 sequence is CASSSPPGETQYF. For the CDR3, the DNA is TGTGCCAGCAGTTCCCCGCCGGGGGAGACCCAGTACTTC.

This chain links TRBV28 with TRBJ1-5; 9 positions agree with TRBD1. V shed 6 bases, J shed 5 bases, and the junction held 8 bases outside the gene matches. The length of the CDR3 is 15 residues. Germline CDR1 is MDHEN and CDR2 is SYDVKM. In nucleotides, the CDR3 is TGTGCCAGCAGCCGAACAGGGGGCTTGGATCAGCCCCAGCATTTT. Translated: CASSRTGGLDQPQHF. Full variable domain (outside the CDR3, taken from reference TRBV28 and TRBJ1-5): DVKVTQSSRYLVKRTGEKVFLECVQDMDHENMFWYRQDPGLGLRLIYFSYDVKMKEKGDIPEGYSVSREKKERFSLILESASTNQTSMYLCASSRTGGLDQPQHFGDGTRLSIL.

This chain links TRBV9 with TRBJ2-5, with 9 bases lining up with TRBD2. This CDR3 region has 15 residues. The J segment lost 1 base and the V segment lost 1 base, leaving 2 bases of the junction unmatched. Per germline, CDR1 SGDLS and CDR2 YYNGEE. The CDR3 region has the DNA TGTGCCAGCAGCGTAACGACTAGCGGCCAAGAGACCCAGTACTTC. Residues: CASSVTTSGQETQYF.

This clone was observed a few times. V and J are TRBV7-2 and TRBJ1-5; unclear D gene. CDR3 length: 14 residues. CDR1 is SGHTA, CDR2 FQGNSA, per germline. V gave up 6 bases and J gave up 2 bases, with 11 bases separating them. CDR3 bases: TGTGCCAGCAGTCAGAATTTGGGCAATCAGCCCCAGCATTTT. Encoded protein: CASSQNLGNQPQHF.

This chain connects TRBV29-1 to TRBJ2-3; 7 positions agree with TRBD2. Germline assignment: CDR1 SQVTM and CDR2 ANQGSEA. The ends lost 6 bases at V and 3 bases at J; junction bases unmatched: 24. The CDR3 extends over 19 amino acids. The CDR3 spells CSVDERGRDGGLRTDTQYF. The CDR3 DNA reads TGCAGCGTGGACGAAAGGGGTAGGGACGGGGGGTTGAGGACAGATACGCAGTATTTT.

The chain links TRBV9 to TRBJ2-3, with D possibly matching TRBD2 (6 bases). Germline CDR1 SGDLS, CDR2 YYNGEE. This CDR3 is built from 15 residues. Trimming left V 6 bases short and J 6 bases short, with 20 bases between. This chain's CDR3 is CASNTKSGDPDTQYF. The CDR3 DNA is TGTGCCAGCAACACGAAATCGGGGGACCCCGATACGCAGTATTTT.

The chain links TRBV30 to TRBJ2-1; 8 bases are shared with TRBD2. CDR1 and CDR2 from the germline V gene are GTSNPN and SVGIG (reference sequence). There are 13 residues in the CDR3. The V segment lost 0 bases and the J segment 14 bases; nucleotides outside the gene matches: 9. CDR3 sequence reads: CAWSVQQRGNEFF. CDR3 DNA: TGTGCCTGGAGTGTACAGCAGCGGGGGAATGAGTTCTTC.

The chain recombines TRBV11-3 with TRBJ1-1, with D perhaps TRBD1 (6 bases). V dropped 5 bases and J dropped 1 base, with 8 bases sitting between them. Germline assignment: CDR1 SGHNT and CDR2 YENEEA. There are 13 residues in the CDR3. This CDR3 is CASSQGRNTEAFF. Here the CDR3 DNA reads TGTGCCAGCAGCCAGGGGAGGAACACTGAAGCTTTCTTT.

The genes are TRBV7-8 and TRBJ2-1; weak D call: TRBD1 (6 bases). This CDR3 has 18 residues. The germline gives CDR1 SGHVS, CDR2 FQNEAQ. Trimming took off 4 bases at V and 0 bases at J, with 19 bases between the two ends. CDR3 loop: CASSSLNRQASSYNEQFF. For the CDR3, the DNA is TGTGCCAGCAGCTCCCTAAACCGACAGGCGAGCTCCTACAATGAGCAGTTCTTC.

The rearrangement uses TRBV28 and TRBJ2-7, with TRBD1 matching 9 bases. This CDR3 has 15 residues. The J segment lost 4 bases and the V segment lost 5 bases, leaving 9 bases of the junction unmatched. Germline assignment: CDR1 MDHEN and CDR2 SYDVKM. The CDR3 DNA reads as TGTGCCAGCAGTACCCCCGGACAGGGGTTGTACGAGCAGTACTTC. Residues: CASSTPGQGLYEQYF. Supplemented by reference TRBV28 and TRBJ2-7, the full variable domain reads DVKVTQSSRYLVKRTGEKVFLECVQDMDHENMFWYRQDPGLGLRLIYFSYDVKMKEKGDIPEGYSVSREKKERFSLILESASTNQTSMYLCASSTPGQGLYEQYFGPGTRLTVT.

In this sample, this clone turned up a few times. The CDR3 sequence: CASSLLGASTDTQYF. CDR3 nucleotide sequence: TGTGCCAGCAGCTTACTCGGAGCTAGCACAGATACGCAGTATTTT. This chain connects TRBV11-2 to TRBJ2-3, with D hard to call. The germline V and J ends were trimmed by 2 bases and 0 bases, with 9 bases remaining between them. The germline V gene encodes CDR1 SGHAT and CDR2 FQNNGV. The CDR3 spans 15 residues.

This clone was seen once. The chain recombines TRBV27 with TRBJ1-5; 7 bases are shared with TRBD1. This CDR3 contains 14 residues. With V trimmed by 3 bases and J by 6 bases, 5 bases remained unmatched. The germline CDR1 and CDR2 sequences are MNHEY and SMNVEV (reference sequence). The CDR3 DNA reads TGTGCCAGCAGTTTTGAGGGGGCTGTTCAGCCCCAGCATTTT. Its translation: CASSFEGAVQPQHF.

The chain is built from TRBV27 and TRBJ1-2; tentative D call: TRBD1 (6 bases). The CDR3 runs to 13 residues. With 4 bases removed from V and 2 bases from J, the gap between germline ends came to 8 bases. Germline V gene data show CDR1 as MNHEY and CDR2 as SMNVEV (reference sequence). The CDR3 spells CASSSQGNYGYTF. The CDR3 nucleotides read TGTGCCAGCAGTTCACAGGGAAACTATGGCTACACCTTC.

The chain has TRBV19 and TRBJ1-3, with 9 bases identical to TRBD1. The V gene's germline CDR1 is LNHDA and CDR2 SQIVND (reference sequence). The V gene end was trimmed by 9 bases and the J gene end by 0 bases; junction bases not matched to a gene: 9. This CDR3 has 16 amino acids. This chain's CDR3 is CASAPGTGLSGNTIYF. The CDR3 nucleotides are TGTGCCAGCGCTCCGGGGACAGGGCTCTCTGGAAACACCATATATTTT. Complete variable domain (other parts from reference TRBV19 and TRBJ1-3): DGGITQSPKYLFRKEGQNVTLSCEQNLNHDAMYWYRQDPGQGLRLIYYSQIVNDFQKGDIAEGYSVSREKKESFPLTVTSAQKNPTAFYLCASAPGTGLSGNTIYFGEGSWLTVV.

This chain connects TRBV29-1 to TRBJ2-3; TRBD1 is a possible D gene (6 bases). This CDR3 spans 11 amino acids. Germline loops: CDR1 SQVTM, CDR2 ANQGSEA. Trimming stripped 6 bases from V and 7 bases from J, with 11 bases between. The CDR3 spells CSVTGSYTQYF. The CDR3 DNA sequence: TGCAGCGTGACAGGCTCGTATACGCAGTATTTT.

The rearrangement links TRBV5-8 to TRBJ2-7, with 12 bases aligning to TRBD1. Germline values: CDR1 SGHTS, CDR2 YDEGEE. Trimming removed 3 bases from V and 5 bases from J; junction bases left unmatched: 6. CDR3 size: 15 residues. The CDR3 is CASSYYRDRGHEQYF. The CDR3 DNA reads TGTGCCAGCAGCTATTACCGGGACAGGGGGCACGAGCAGTACTTC.

This sequence joins TRBV10-1 and TRBJ1-2; 9 positions match TRBD1. CDR1 and CDR2 from the germline V gene are WNHNN and SYGVQD (reference sequence). This CDR3 region has 15 residues. With 2 bases clipped from V and 1 base from J, the junction kept 2 bases outside the gene matches. In DNA, the CDR3 is TGCGCCAGCAGTGAGGTGACAGGGGGTAACTATGGCTACACCTTC. The encoded protein is CASSEVTGGNYGYTF.

In its sample, this clone was seen many times. This sequence joins TRBV19 and TRBJ1-3, with 7 bases fitting TRBD1. The length of the CDR3 is 15 residues. Germline values: CDR1 LNHDA, CDR2 SQIVND (reference sequence). V was pared by 6 bases and J by 0 bases, with 5 bases of the junction left unmatched. CDR3 bases: TGTGCCAGTAGGGGACAGCGAAACTCTGGAAACACCATATATTTT. The encoded protein is CASRGQRNSGNTIYF.

This clone has ten or more counts. The rearrangement links TRBV28 to TRBJ1-4; D might be TRBD1 (5 bases). The CDR3 has 13 residues. The germline V gene encodes CDR1 MDHEN and CDR2 SYDVKM. Trimming pared 5 bases from V and 8 bases from J, leaving 12 bases between. The CDR3 DNA is TGTGCCAGCAGTCCGCCGCGGGGCGAAAAACTGTTTTTT. Residues: CASSPPRGEKLFF. Using reference TRBV28 and TRBJ1-4 for the parts outside the CDR3, the full variable domain is DVKVTQSSRYLVKRTGEKVFLECVQDMDHENMFWYRQDPGLGLRLIYFSYDVKMKEKGDIPEGYSVSREKKERFSLILESASTNQTSMYLCASSPPRGEKLFFGSGTQLSVL.

The genes are TRBV3-1 (or the pseudogene TRBV3-2) and TRBJ1-2; 8 bases line up with TRBD1. The CDR3 loop spans 15 amino acids. Germline CDR1 LGHDT, CDR2 YNNKEL (reference sequence). The V and J ends lost 2 bases and 1 base, in that order; junction bases with no gene match: 3. The CDR3 loop reads CASSQTGGFNYGYTF. As DNA, the CDR3 is TGTGCCAGCAGCCAAACAGGGGGTTTTAACTATGGCTACACCTTC.

The V and J genes are TRBV6-1 and TRBJ1-4, with D hard to call. Germline assignment: CDR1 MNHNS and CDR2 SASEGT. The CDR3 runs to 15 residues. V gave up 2 bases and J gave up 8 bases, with 15 bases separating them. DNA of the CDR3: TGTGCCAGCAGTGAAATCCCCGCACGGCGGGAAAAACTGTTTTTT. It encodes CASSEIPARREKLFF.

The V and J genes are TRBV29-1 and TRBJ1-1, with unresolved D. Trimming removed 8 bases at V and 4 bases at J, with 14 bases between. The germline CDR1 and CDR2 sequences are SQVTM and ANQGSEA. This CDR3 region has 12 residues. CDR3 amino acids: CSTARDGTEAFF. DNA for the CDR3: TGCAGCACGGCGCGCGATGGCACTGAAGCTTTCTTT.

The chain links TRBV9 to TRBJ2-5, with unresolved D. Germline V CDR1 and CDR2: SGDLS, YYNGEE. The germline V and J ends were trimmed by 1 base and 2 bases, with 9 bases remaining between them. The CDR3 runs 14 residues. DNA of the CDR3: TGTGCCAGCAGCGTATCTCCGGTTCAAGAGACCCAGTACTTC. Translation gives CASSVSPVQETQYF.

The chain combines TRBV5-1 with TRBJ1-3; D is perhaps TRBD1 (6 bases). Trimming left V 3 bases short and J 0 bases short, with 13 bases between. Germline-derived CDR1 and CDR2 are SGHRS and YFSETQ. The CDR3 contains 16 residues. The CDR3 region is CASSSHRDNSGNTIYF. The CDR3 nucleotides are TGCGCCAGCAGCTCGCATAGGGACAACTCTGGAAACACCATATATTTT.

The chain combines TRBV19 with TRBJ2-3; TRBD2 aligns across 8 bases. J lost 2 bases, V lost 5 bases, and 9 bases had no gene match. Germline lookup yields CDR1 LNHDA and CDR2 SQIVND (reference sequence). CDR3 length equals 16 residues. The CDR3 here is CASSPRSSGVTDTQYF. Written as DNA, the CDR3 is TGTGCCAGTAGTCCCCGAAGTAGCGGGGTCACAGATACGCAGTATTTT.

This clone occurred many times. This sequence joins TRBV3-1 (or the pseudogene TRBV3-2) and TRBJ2-4; no clear D gene. Trimming removed 5 bases at V and 1 base at J, with 6 bases between. CDR3 length: 13 residues. CDR1 is LGHDT, CDR2 YNNKEL, per germline (reference sequence). DNA for the CDR3: TGTGCCAGCAGCGCGGCGGCCAAAAACATTCAGTACTTC. Translated: CASSAAAKNIQYF.

This sequence joins TRBV29-1 and TRBJ2-3; the match to TRBD2 covers 9 bases. Germline CDR1 reads SQVTM; CDR2 reads ANQGSEA. There are 13 residues in the CDR3. The V and J ends lost 7 bases and 0 bases, in that order; junction bases with no gene match: 2. CDR3 region: CSETSGSTDTQYF. The CDR3 nucleotides are TGCAGCGAAACTAGCGGGAGCACAGATACGCAGTATTTT.